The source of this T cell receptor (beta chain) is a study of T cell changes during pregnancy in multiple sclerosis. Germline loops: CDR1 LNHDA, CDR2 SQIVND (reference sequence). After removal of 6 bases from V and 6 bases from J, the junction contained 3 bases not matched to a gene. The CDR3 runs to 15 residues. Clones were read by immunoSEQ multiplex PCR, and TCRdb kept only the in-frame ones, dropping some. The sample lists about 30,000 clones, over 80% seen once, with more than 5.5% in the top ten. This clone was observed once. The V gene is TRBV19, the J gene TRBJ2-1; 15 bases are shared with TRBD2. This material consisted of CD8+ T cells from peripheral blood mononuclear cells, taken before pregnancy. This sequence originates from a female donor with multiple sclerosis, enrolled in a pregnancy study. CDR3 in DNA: TGTGCCAGTAGCGGGACTAGCGGGAGGTCCAATGAGCAGTTCTTC. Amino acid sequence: CASSGTSGRSNEQFF.